The 28 T cell receptor beta chains below come from one sample, sequenced in a study of response to subunit inactivated influenza vaccine. One entry per CDR3 protein, called by TCRdb with MiXCR from the RT-PCR reads. The sample shows more than 450,000 distinct CDR3 sequences, about 11% of them seen only once. The starting material was PBMCs from blood, obtained on the day of vaccination. The receptors here all came from a man in his fifties who received an inactivated influenza vaccine.

The chain is built from TRBV29-1 and TRBJ1-4; no firm D call. CDR3 length equals 13 residues. From germline, CDR1 is SQVTM and CDR2 ANQGSEA. Deletions cut 6 bases from V and 8 bases from J, with 16 bases between. The CDR3 here is CSVIRGVGEKLFF. In nucleotides, the CDR3 is TGCAGCGTCATACGTGGGGTAGGCGAAAAACTGTTTTTT. Using reference TRBV29-1 and TRBJ1-4 for the parts outside the CDR3, the full variable domain is SAVISQKPSRDICQRGTSLTIQCQVDSQVTMMFWYRQQPGQSLTLIATANQGSEATYESGFVIDKFPISRPNLTFSTLTVSNMSPEDSSIYLCSVIRGVGEKLFFGSGTQLSVL.

This clonotype was found many times. V usage is TRBV27 and J usage is TRBJ2-3, with no clear D. V was pared by 3 bases and J by 0 bases, with 13 bases between. CDR1 is MNHEY and CDR2 is SMNVEV in the germline V gene (reference sequence). This CDR3 spans 16 amino acids. CDR3 in amino acids: CASSFVGVTSTDTQYF. The CDR3 DNA sequence: TGTGCCAGCAGTTTCGTTGGAGTTACTAGCACAGATACGCAGTATTTT.

This chain links TRBV7-8 with TRBJ2-2, with a weak D call TRBD2 (5 bases). This CDR3 is 15 amino acids long. Trimming removed 5 bases from V and 9 bases from J, with 19 bases in between. CDR1 is SGHVS, CDR2 FQNEAQ, per germline. CDR3 amino acids: CASSPGGMPSRELFF. The CDR3 bases are TGTGCCAGCAGCCCCGGAGGCATGCCAAGCCGGGAGCTGTTTTTT.

For this clonotype: A much larger clonotype is one base distant, so this may be a read error. CDR3 protein: CASRDSGRTDMQYF. Here the CDR3 DNA reads TGTGCCAGCAGGGATAGCGGGAGGACAGATATGCAGTATTTT. This rearrangement joins TRBV12-3 or TRBV12-4 to TRBJ2-3; 10 bases are a match to TRBD2. The CDR3 has 14 residues.

This chain joins TRBV7-2 and TRBJ1-2; tentative D call: TRBD1 (5 bases). Trimming took off 4 bases at V and 3 bases at J, with 12 bases between the two ends. This CDR3 spans 14 amino acids. Per germline, CDR1 SGHTA and CDR2 FQGNSA. This CDR3 reads CASSSQPTDYGYTF. The CDR3 DNA reads TGTGCCAGCAGCTCGCAACCGACAGACTATGGCTACACCTTC.

In this sample, this clonotype turned up a few times. The rearrangement uses TRBV3-1 and TRBJ2-5; D remains ambiguous. The CDR3 length is 16 residues. From germline, CDR1 is LGHDT and CDR2 YNNKEL (reference sequence). Trimming removed 4 bases from V and 2 bases from J, with 17 bases in between. The CDR3 region is CASSLTAQPSQETQYF. CDR3 bases: TGTGCCAGCAGCCTTACAGCACAGCCGAGTCAAGAGACCCAGTACTTC.

This clonotype was detected a few times. The CDR3 DNA reads as TGCGCCAGCAGCCAAGGCGGGGGGGCCTACGAGCAGTACTTC. Protein product: CASSQGGGAYEQYF. The V call is TRBV4-3, the J call TRBJ2-7, with 9 bases that match TRBD2. The CDR3 extends over 14 amino acids. The V gene end was trimmed by 1 base and the J gene end by 2 bases; junction bases not matched to a gene: 0. Germline V gives CDR1 LGHNA, CDR2 YSLEER.

The sample holds a few counts of this clonotype. The genes are TRBV28 and TRBJ2-7, with D possibly matching TRBD1 (5 bases). Germline lookup yields CDR1 MDHEN and CDR2 SYDVKM. Trimming removed 1 base at V and 10 bases at J, with 11 bases between. The CDR3 has 12 residues. CDR3 sequence (DNA): TGTGCCAGCAGTTTATTATTCAGGGATCAGTACTTC. It translates to CASSLLFRDQYF.

This clonotype was observed a handful of times. The chain combines TRBV28 with TRBJ2-5; D uncertain. The ends were cut back, 7 bases at V and 7 bases at J, with 19 bases in the middle. Germline V gene data show CDR1 as MDHEN and CDR2 as SYDVKM. The length of the CDR3 is 14 residues. Here the CDR3 DNA reads TGTGCCAGCACCCTCGCCCCTTACGTCGGGACCCAGTACTTC. Protein product: CASTLAPYVGTQYF.

V usage is TRBV30 and J usage is TRBJ2-3, with D possibly TRBD2 on 6 matching bases. Germline V lookup: CDR1 GTSNPN, CDR2 SVGIG (reference sequence). The CDR3 extends over 13 amino acids. V was cut by 1 base and J by 3 bases, with 8 bases left in between. The chain's CDR3 is CAWSDGGTDTQYF. CDR3 DNA: TGTGCCTGGAGTGATGGGGGGACAGATACGCAGTATTTT.

This chain links TRBV10-2 with TRBJ1-5; D remains unclear. V was cut by 8 bases and J by 3 bases, with 14 bases left in between. In germline, CDR1 is WSHSY, CDR2 SAAADI. The CDR3 is made up of 14 amino acids. As DNA, the CDR3 is TGCGCCAGCCGGGTAGGAGCCAACAATCAGCCCCAGCATTTT. This codes for CASRVGANNQPQHF.

This clonotype has only a few counts. The chain uses TRBV6-5 and TRBJ2-2; 11 positions agree with TRBD1. This CDR3 has 15 residues. The V segment lost 5 bases and the J segment 6 bases; nucleotides outside the gene matches: 5. Germline CDR1 reads MNHEY; CDR2 reads SVGAGI. The CDR3 sequence is CASSNPGQGAGELFF. DNA for the CDR3: TGTGCCAGCAGTAACCCGGGACAGGGGGCCGGGGAGCTGTTTTTT.

This clonotype appeared a few times. This chain links TRBV12-3 or TRBV12-4 with TRBJ2-1; 10 bases are a match to TRBD2. The CDR3 is 16 residues long. V trimming: 6 bases; J trimming: 0 bases; junction bases outside the gene matches: 5. The chain's CDR3 is CASRGLAADSYNEQFF. The DNA of the CDR3 is TGTGCCAGCAGAGGACTAGCGGCAGACTCCTACAATGAGCAGTTCTTC.

DNA of the CDR3: TGTGCCAGCAGCTTCTCAGGGGGTGGTAACACTGAAGCTTTCTTT. This codes for CASSFSGGGNTEAFF. J is TRBJ1-1 and V is TRBV7-9, with 7 bases aligning to TRBD1. The trim removed 3 bases at V and 2 bases at J, leaving 6 bases unmatched. CDR1 is SEHNR and CDR2 is FQNEAQ in the germline V gene (reference sequence). The CDR3 spans 15 residues. The complete variable domain, with remaining parts taken from reference TRBV7-9 and TRBJ1-1, reads DTGVSQNPRHKITKRGQNVTFRCDPISEHNRLYWYRQTLGQGPEFLTYFQNEAQLEKSRLLSDRFSAERPKGSFSTLEIQRTEQGDSAMYLCASSFSGGGNTEAFFGQGTRLTVV.

This chain uses TRBV10-3 with TRBJ1-1; D is unclear. The CDR3 runs to 13 residues. The germline V gene encodes CDR1 ENHRY and CDR2 SYGVKD. The ends were cut back, 3 bases at V and 6 bases at J, with 11 bases in the middle. The CDR3 DNA sequence: TGTGCCATCAGTGATCTGGGAGGCGCTGAAGCTTTCTTT. Translated: CAISDLGGAEAFF.

The V and J genes are TRBV14 and TRBJ1-5; D not certain. Trimming removed 4 bases from V and 4 bases from J, with 8 bases in between. This CDR3 is 13 amino acids long. Germline values: CDR1 SGHDN, CDR2 FVKESK. The CDR3 coding sequence is TGTGCCAGCAGCCGAGAGATGAATCAGCCCCAGCATTTT. Encoded protein: CASSREMNQPQHF.

This clonotype came up a few times. The V gene is TRBV5-1, the J gene TRBJ2-1; D call uncertain. CDR1 is SGHRS, CDR2 YFSETQ, per germline. CDR3 length equals 16 residues. Trimming left V 0 bases short and J 1 base short, with 11 bases between. CDR3 sequence (DNA): TGCGCCAGCAGCTTGGCCGGGTGCCGGTCCTACAATGAGCAGTTCTTC. Protein sequence: CASSLAGCRSYNEQFF.

Only a few counts were recorded for this clonotype. CDR3 amino acids: CASNGKGGVSDEQYF. The CDR3 nucleotides are TGTGCCAGCAATGGTAAAGGGGGCGTTTCGGACGAGCAGTACTTC. V usage is TRBV2 and J usage is TRBJ2-7, with TRBD1 matching over 7 bases. V shed 7 bases, J shed 5 bases, and the junction held 14 bases outside the gene matches. Germline CDR1 and CDR2: SNHLY and FYNNEI. The CDR3 loop spans 15 amino acids.

J is TRBJ2-5 and V is TRBV6-2 or TRBV6-3, with D possibly called TRBD1 or TRBD2 (5 bases each). The length of the CDR3 is 13 residues. CDR1 is MNHEY, CDR2 SVGEGT, per germline. V lost 8 bases and J 2 bases, leaving 12 bases between the germline ends. Here the CDR3 reads CASSGTEQETQYF. CDR3 nucleotides: TGTGCCAGCTCCGGGACGGAGCAAGAGACCCAGTACTTC.

This clonotype was picked up a small number of times. The V call is TRBV4-3, the J call TRBJ2-3; 10 positions agree with TRBD2. The J segment lost 2 bases and the V segment lost 2 bases, leaving 10 bases of the junction unmatched. Per germline, CDR1 LGHNA and CDR2 YSLEER. This CDR3 contains 18 residues. The DNA for the CDR3 is TGCGCCAGCAGCCAAAACCTCCCTAGCGGGGGCTACACAGATACGCAGTATTTT. Encoded protein: CASSQNLPSGGYTDTQYF.

V gene TRBV5-1 combines with J gene TRBJ2-7, with a possible D match to TRBD2 (6 bases). The germline V gene encodes CDR1 SGHRS and CDR2 YFSETQ. The germline V and J ends were trimmed by 0 bases and 2 bases, with 12 bases remaining between them. The CDR3 has 15 residues. In DNA form, the CDR3 reads TGCGCCAGCAGCTTGGTATCGGGGGACGCCTACGAGCAGTACTTC. Protein sequence: CASSLVSGDAYEQYF. Drawing the rest from reference TRBV5-1 and TRBJ2-7, the complete variable domain is KAGVTQTPRYLIKTRGQQVTLSCSPISGHRSVSWYQQTPGQGLQFLFEYFSETQRNKGNFPGRFSGRQFSNSRSEMNVSTLELGDSALYLCASSLVSGDAYEQYFGPGTRLTVT.

This clonotype came up many times. V is TRBV6-1 and J is TRBJ2-7; 13 bases agree with TRBD2. With 6 bases clipped from V and 0 bases from J, the junction kept 2 bases outside the gene matches. Looked up from germline, CDR1 is MNHNS and CDR2 is SASEGT. CDR3 length: 15 residues. In DNA form, the CDR3 reads TGTGCCAGCAGACGGACTAGCGGGAGCTCCTACGAGCAGTACTTC. Its protein is CASRRTSGSSYEQYF.

This sequence joins TRBV12-3 or TRBV12-4 and TRBJ2-5; TRBD1 might be the D (5 bases). V lost 5 bases to trimming and J lost 1 base, with 14 bases between them. The CDR3 sequence is 15 residues long. The CDR3 reads CASSPRQTLQETQYF. The CDR3 region has the DNA TGTGCCAGCAGTCCCCGACAGACTCTCCAAGAGACCCAGTACTTC.

This clonotype was found many times. V is TRBV12-3 or TRBV12-4 and J is TRBJ2-7, with TRBD2 identical over 11 bases. This CDR3 contains 14 residues. V gave up 5 bases and J gave up 2 bases; unmatched junction bases: 2. CDR3 in DNA: TGTGCCAGCAGTGGGACTAGCGGTACCTACGAGCAGTACTTC. Protein: CASSGTSGTYEQYF.

This clonotype came up a few times. V and J are TRBV12-3 or TRBV12-4 and TRBJ1-3; tentative D call: TRBD1 (6 bases). This CDR3 spans 15 amino acids. Deletions cut 2 bases from V and 4 bases from J, with 12 bases between. CDR3 sequence (DNA): TGTGCCAGCAGTTTATCCGGGACAAAAGGAAACACCATATATTTT. This encodes CASSLSGTKGNTIYF.

Ten or more counts support this clonotype. V is TRBV7-7 and J is TRBJ2-3; unclear D gene. CDR1 SSHAT and CDR2 FNYEAQ come from the germline V gene (reference sequence). Between the trimmed V and J ends, which lost 4 bases and 6 bases, there was a span of 17 bases. CDR3 length equals 15 residues. This chain's CDR3 is CASSSSLDTRDTQYF. CDR3 bases: TGTGCCAGCAGCTCCTCCTTAGATACCCGCGATACGCAGTATTTT. The full variable domain, with the rest looked up from reference TRBV7-7 and TRBJ2-3, is GAGVSQSPRYKVTKRGQDVTLRCDPISSHATLYWYQQALGQGPEFLTYFNYEAQPDKSGLPSDRFSAERPEGSISTLTIQRTEQRDSAMYRCASSSSLDTRDTQYFGPGTRLTVL.

The V gene is TRBV10-3, the J gene TRBJ1-1, with D possibly matching TRBD1 (6 bases). Germline CDR1 and CDR2: ENHRY and SYGVKD. The CDR3 runs to 15 residues. Trimming removed 6 bases at V and 6 bases at J, with 20 bases between. The CDR3 nucleotides read TGTGCCATCAGCTCTAAGGGGGGCGCGGAAGCTGAAGCTTTCTTT. Translation: CAISSKGGAEAEAFF.

In this sample, this clonotype turned up a few times. The CDR3 nucleotides read TGTGCCAGCAGCTTAGGAGGGGTTTCTAATGAAAAACTGTTTTTT. Translated, it gives CASSLGGVSNEKLFF. V is TRBV7-2 and J is TRBJ1-4; D is perhaps TRBD1 (5 bases). Per the germline V gene, CDR1 is SGHTA and CDR2 is FQGNSA. Trimming removed 1 base at V and 3 bases at J, with 9 bases between. The CDR3 is 15 amino acids.